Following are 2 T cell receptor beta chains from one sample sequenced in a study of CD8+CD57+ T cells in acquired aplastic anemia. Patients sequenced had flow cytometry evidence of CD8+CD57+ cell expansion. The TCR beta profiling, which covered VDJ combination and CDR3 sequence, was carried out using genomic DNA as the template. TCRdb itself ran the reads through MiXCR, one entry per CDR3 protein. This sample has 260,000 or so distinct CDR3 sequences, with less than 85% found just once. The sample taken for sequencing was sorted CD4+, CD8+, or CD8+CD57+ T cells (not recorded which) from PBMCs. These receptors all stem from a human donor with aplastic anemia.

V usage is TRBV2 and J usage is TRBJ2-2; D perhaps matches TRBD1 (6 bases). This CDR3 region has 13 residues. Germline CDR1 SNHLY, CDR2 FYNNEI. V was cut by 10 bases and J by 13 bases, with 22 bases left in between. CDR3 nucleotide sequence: TGTGCCACCGGGGCAGGGGACACCGGTGCGCTGTTTTTT. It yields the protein CATGAGDTGALFF.

The CDR3 loop reads CASSLAGNYGANVLTF. The CDR3 coding sequence is TGTGCCAGCAGCTTAGCTGGGAACTACGGGGCCAACGTCCTGACTTTC. The J gene is TRBJ2-6, the V gene TRBV11-3; D gene uncertain. Germline-derived CDR1 and CDR2 are SGHNT and YENEEA. The CDR3 length is 16 residues. Deletions cut 1 base from V and 4 bases from J, with 11 bases between.